The rows below give T cell receptor beta chains drawn from one sample of a study of cytomegalovirus exposure and HLA in healthy donors. Data came from immunoSEQ multiplex PCR; TCRdb stores just in-frame clones and leaves some out. The repertoire consists of more than 95,000 clones, with approximately 90% occurring once and the leading ten covering about 1.9%. The sequencing sample was made of PBMCs. The origin of the receptors is a woman aged 18-29 years in good health and CMV-seronegative. Both conserved end residues are part of each CDR3. A D gene is named only where the DNA matches it firmly. Size is stated for part of the rows, as once, few or many counts, or as a class when the clone is expanded.

V gene	D gene	J gene	clone size	CDR3 DNA	CDR3 protein
TRBV9	.	TRBJ1-5	.	TGTGCCAGCAGCGCCAGGGCAGGGGCCAATCAGCCCCAGCATTTT	CASSARAGANQPQHF
TRBV10-3	.	TRBJ1-4	.	TGTGCCATCAGTGAGTCAGTAGGGGATGAAAAACTGTTTTTT	CAISESVGDEKLFF
TRBV6-5	TRBD1	TRBJ1-5	.	TGTGCCAGCAGGGGAACGACAGGGATCGGTCAGCCCCAGCATTTT	CASRGTTGIGQPQHF
TRBV7-3	TRBD2	TRBJ2-2	.	TGTGCCAGCAGCTCCGGACTAGCGGGACGATACTACACCGGGGAGCTGTTTTTT	CASSSGLAGRYYTGELFF
TRBV11-3	TRBD2	TRBJ2-7	.	TGTGCCAGCAGCCACCCGGATACCCAGTCACTAGCGGGAGGACTGCGGATATTC	CASSHPDTQSLAGGLRIF
TRBV30	.	TRBJ2-1	.	TGTGCCTGGAGAGAAACGGGACTGAGCTACAATGAGCAGTTCTTC	CAWRETGLSYNEQFF
TRBV11-2	TRBD2	TRBJ2-7	.	TGTGCCAGCAGCTCCTTAGCGGGAGTGTTTTCCTACGAGCAGTACTTC	CASSSLAGVFSYEQYF
TRBV9	.	TRBJ2-3	.	TGTGCCAGCAGCGTTGGTCAATTCTCTAGCGTCTGGCTAGGGGATACGCAGTATTTT	CASSVGQFSSVWLGDTQYF
TRBV7-2	TRBD1	TRBJ1-1	.	TGTGCCAGCAGCTTAGCTACAGGGGGGACTGAAGCTTTCTTT	CASSLATGGTEAFF
TRBV5-1	.	TRBJ2-7	once	TGCGCCAGCAGCTTGGGCACAGGGCGGGAGCAGTACTTC	CASSLGTGREQYF
TRBV2	TRBD2	TRBJ2-3	.	TGTGCCAGCAGACACGGGGGGGTGGACCCCACAGATACGCAGTATTTT	CASRHGGVDPTDTQYF
TRBV4-2	TRBD2	TRBJ2-3	.	TGTGCCAGCAGCCAAGTCGGCGCGGGGGGGCCCGATACGCAGTATTTT	CASSQVGAGGPDTQYF
TRBV9	TRBD1	TRBJ2-2	once	TGTGCCAGCAGCGTATTTCAGGGGGCGGGCACCGGGGAGCTGTTTTTT	CASSVFQGAGTGELFF
TRBV5-1	.	TRBJ2-1	.	TGCGCCAGCAGCTTGGCCGGGAACAGTTACAATGAGCAGTTCTTC	CASSLAGNSYNEQFF
TRBV28	.	TRBJ1-2	once	TGTGCCAGCAGCACCGACAGGTCTCGAGGCTACACCTTC	CASSTDRSRGYTF
TRBV11-3	TRBD1	TRBJ1-1	.	TGTGCCAGCAGCTTTCGGGCAGGGGGAACTGAAGCTTTCTTT	CASSFRAGGTEAFF
TRBV19	.	TRBJ1-2	.	TGTGCCACCAGACAGGTTATGAACTATGGCTACACCTTC	CATRQVMNYGYTF
TRBV27	.	TRBJ2-2	.	TGTGCCAGCAGTCCCTCGGGACTTCTGAACACCGGGGAGCTGTTTTTT	CASSPSGLLNTGELFF
TRBV7-8	TRBD2	TRBJ2-7	.	TGTGCCAGCAGCCAAAAAGCAGGGTCACTCTTACTAGCGCGGCCCTACGAGCAGTACTTC	CASSQKAGSLLLARPYEQYF
TRBV5-1	.	TRBJ1-3	.	TGCGCCAGCAGCTTAAGCGGCAGCTCTGGAAACACCATATATTTT	CASSLSGSSGNTIYF
TRBV25-1	TRBD2	TRBJ2-3	once	TGTGCCAGCAGATCAGGACTAGCGAGTAGCACAGATACGCAGTATTTT	CASRSGLASSTDTQYF
TRBV5-6	TRBD1	TRBJ1-6	.	TGTGCCAGCAGCATGAGAGGACAGGGGAGTTCACCCCTCCACTTT	CASSMRGQGSSPLHF
TRBV4-2	.	TRBJ1-2	.	TGTGCCAGCAGCCAAGAGCCAACAATGGTCTTCGATCCCTATGGCTACACCTTC	CASSQEPTMVFDPYGYTF
TRBV6-1	.	TRBJ1-1	.	TGTGCCAGCAGTGAAGTGGGGCAGGGGAGAAGGGCTGAAGCTTTCTTT	CASSEVGQGRRAEAFF
TRBV28	.	TRBJ2-1	.	TGTGCCAGCAGCCCGAGGACTACCCTGAGCTCCTACAATGAGCAGTTCTTC	CASSPRTTLSSYNEQFF
TRBV5-1	.	TRBJ2-2	.	TGCGCCAGCAGCCGACTCGGCGACACCGGGGAGCTGTTTTTT	CASSRLGDTGELFF
TRBV21-1	.	TRBJ1-5	.	TGTGCCAGCAGCAAAGGACAGGGGGCTTTTGAGAATCAGCCCCAGCATTTT	CASSKGQGAFENQPQHF
TRBV7-6	.	TRBJ2-2	.	TGTGCCAGCAGCTTAGGGGGCGGGACGAACACCGGGGAGCTGTTTTTT	CASSLGGGTNTGELFF
TRBV7-8	.	TRBJ1-5	.	TGTGCCAGCAGCTTATTGCGGGGGGATCAGCCCCAGCATTTT	CASSLLRGDQPQHF
TRBV28	.	TRBJ1-2	.	TGTGCCAGCAGTTTGGAGGGAACTGAGGGCTACACCTTC	CASSLEGTEGYTF
TRBV9	TRBD1	TRBJ2-7	.	TGTGCCAGCAGCGTAGGCCCGGACAGGGGGCGAGAGCAGTACTTC	CASSVGPDRGREQYF
TRBV30	.	TRBJ2-5	.	TGTGCCTGGAGTCTCGCGGAGACCCAGTACTTC	CAWSLAETQYF
TRBV4-1	.	TRBJ1-5	.	TGCGCCAGCAGCCAAGACGACCAGGCCAATCAGCCCCAGCATTTT	CASSQDDQANQPQHF
TRBV5-1	TRBD2	TRBJ2-1	.	TGCGCCAGCGAGGGCGGGAGCTCCTACAATGAGCAGTTCTTC	CASEGGSSYNEQFF
TRBV10-1	TRBD1	TRBJ2-7	.	TGCGCCAGCAGCCCGGGACAGGTGGGCGAGCAGTACTTC	CASSPGQVGEQYF
TRBV11-2	.	TRBJ2-7	.	TGTGCCAGCAGCTTAATCCGGAGCTCCTACGAGCAGTACTTC	CASSLIRSSYEQYF
TRBV30	.	TRBJ2-7	.	TGTGCCTGGAGCCATACGGGACAAGGTTATAAGCAGTACTTC	CAWSHTGQGYKQYF
TRBV28	TRBD1	TRBJ1-2	.	TGTGCCAGCAGTTTTCGGCAGGGGGCCTACACCTTC	CASSFRQGAYTF
TRBV4-1	.	TRBJ2-7	.	TGCGCCAGCAGCCCCGGAGCCGGGGTATCCTACGAGCAGTACTTC	CASSPGAGVSYEQYF
TRBV4-2	TRBD2	TRBJ2-7	.	TGTGCCAGCAGCCCATTGGGACTACCGAACTACGAGCAGTACTTC	CASSPLGLPNYEQYF
TRBV5-6	.	TRBJ1-2	once	TGTGCCAGCAGCCTTGCCCTGACAGCTAACTATGGCTACACCTTC	CASSLALTANYGYTF
TRBV13	.	TRBJ2-3	.	TGTGCCAGCAGCTTAGGAGCGGACACAGATACGCAGTATTTT	CASSLGADTDTQYF
TRBV2	TRBD2	TRBJ2-5	.	TGTGCCAGCCTCCCTGCGGGGGGGCGGAAGACCCAGTACTTC	CASLPAGGRKTQYF
TRBV18	TRBD2	TRBJ2-3	.	TGTGCCAGCTCACTAGCCGGGACTAGCGCTCATACGCAGTATTTT	CASSLAGTSAHTQYF
TRBV4-3	TRBD2	TRBJ2-1	.	TGCGCCAGCAGCCAAGGACTAGCGGGTGAGCAGTTCTTC	CASSQGLAGEQFF
TRBV10-1	TRBD1	TRBJ2-7	.	TGCGCCAGCAGTGAGTCTGCCAGGGGGCGCCCCGAGCAGTACTTC	CASSESARGRPEQYF
TRBV4-3	.	TRBJ1-1	.	TGCGCCAGCAGCCAAGTGGGGGGGGGCGATGAAGCTTTCTTT	CASSQVGGGDEAFF
TRBV27	.	TRBJ1-3	.	TGTGCCAGCAGTTTCGGGGTTCCTTCAGGGGCCTCTGGAAACACCATATATTTT	CASSFGVPSGASGNTIYF
TRBV11-2	.	TRBJ2-5	.	TGTGCCAGCAGCTTACTGACAGACCAAGAGACCCAGTACTTC	CASSLLTDQETQYF